A selection of T cell receptor beta chains follows, all from one sample in a study of T cells expressing NK-cell markers. No DNA is given; TCRdb re-called the 5' RACE reads and lists each CDR3 protein once. The sample data list 500,000 to 700,000 distinct CDR3 sequences. Material for sequencing was blood T cells: a sorted CD56 or NKG2C T cell subset, CD4+ or CD8+ T cells, or bulk PBMC T cells (not recorded which). These TCRs come from a man younger than 35 in good health. Both conserved end residues are part of each CDR3.

v_call	j_call	cdr3_aa
TRBV20-1	TRBJ2-7	CSGVGGRIDEQYF
TRBV10-3	TRBJ1-3	CAISEQGQNSGNTIYF
TRBV7-3	TRBJ2-1	CASSSDLAGKYNEQFF
TRBV10-3	TRBJ2-7	CAISDIQRDSYF
TRBV12-3/TRBV12-4	TRBJ2-1	CASSLGTGPRGNEQFF
TRBV24-1	TRBJ2-1	CATSDPGSGSFNEQFF
TRBV5-1	TRBJ2-7	CASSMTDHEQYF
TRBV6-2/TRBV6-3	TRBJ2-4	CASSLPSYEGAKNIQYF
TRBV12-5	TRBJ2-5	CASGLATSGQETQYF
TRBV11-2	TRBJ2-2	CASSQSGTGGTGELFF
TRBV12-3/TRBV12-4	TRBJ1-3	CASSLSVERYSGNTIYF
TRBV12-3/TRBV12-4	TRBJ2-4	CASSLVPDRAQYF
TRBV28	TRBJ1-3	CATVSSSGNTIYF
TRBV5-8	TRBJ2-7	CASSFSAGLYEQYF
TRBV5-5	TRBJ2-7	CASSLGARPYEQYF
TRBV5-1	TRBJ2-1	CASSPRRGNNEQFF
TRBV24-1	TRBJ2-1	CATSAGGGNEQFF
TRBV7-7	TRBJ2-1	CASSLGSSGSGDEQFF